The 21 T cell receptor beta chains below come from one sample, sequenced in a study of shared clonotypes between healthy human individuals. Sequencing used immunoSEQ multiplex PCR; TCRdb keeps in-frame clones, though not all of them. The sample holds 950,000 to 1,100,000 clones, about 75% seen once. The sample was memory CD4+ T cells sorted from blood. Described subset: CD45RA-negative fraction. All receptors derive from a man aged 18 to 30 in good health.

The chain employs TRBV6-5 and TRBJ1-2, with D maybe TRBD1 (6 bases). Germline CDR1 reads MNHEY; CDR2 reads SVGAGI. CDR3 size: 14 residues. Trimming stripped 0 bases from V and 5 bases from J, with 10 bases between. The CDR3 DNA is TGTGCCAGCAGTTACTCTGGGGGCAGGTATGGCTACACCTTC. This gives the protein CASSYSGGRYGYTF.

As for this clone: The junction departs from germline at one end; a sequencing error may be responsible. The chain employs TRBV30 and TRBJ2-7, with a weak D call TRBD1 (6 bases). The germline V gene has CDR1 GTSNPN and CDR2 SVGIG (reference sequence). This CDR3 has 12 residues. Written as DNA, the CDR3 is TGTGCCTGGAGCTCAACAGGGATTAACCTGGACTTC. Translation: CAWSSTGINLDF. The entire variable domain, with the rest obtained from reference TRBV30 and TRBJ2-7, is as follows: SQTIHQWPATLVQPVGSPLSLECTVEGTSNPNLYWYRQAAGRGLQLLFYSVGIGQISSEVPQNLSASRPQDRQFILSSKKLLLSDSGFYLCAWSSTGINLDFGPGTRLTVT.

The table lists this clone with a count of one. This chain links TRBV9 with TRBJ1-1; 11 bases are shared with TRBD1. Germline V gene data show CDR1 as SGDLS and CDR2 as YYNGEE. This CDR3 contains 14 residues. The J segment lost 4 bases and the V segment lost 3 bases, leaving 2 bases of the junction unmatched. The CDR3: CASSAGQGVTEAFF. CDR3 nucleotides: TGTGCCAGCAGCGCGGGACAGGGGGTCACTGAAGCTTTCTTT.

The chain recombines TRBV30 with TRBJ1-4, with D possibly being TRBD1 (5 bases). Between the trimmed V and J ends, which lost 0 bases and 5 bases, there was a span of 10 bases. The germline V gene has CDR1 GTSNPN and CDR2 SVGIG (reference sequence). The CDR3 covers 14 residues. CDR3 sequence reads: CAWSVKGLNEKLFF. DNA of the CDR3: TGTGCCTGGAGTGTAAAGGGACTAAATGAAAAACTGTTTTTT.

The CDR3 nucleotides are TGTGCCAGCTCCGAGGGGCTAGCGCACGAGCAGTACTTC. Its translation: CASSEGLAHEQYF. The V call is TRBV11-2, the J call TRBJ2-7; D is possibly TRBD2 (6 bases). The length of the CDR3 is 13 residues. Trimming stripped 8 bases from V and 5 bases from J, with 16 bases between. Looked up from germline, CDR1 is SGHAT and CDR2 is FQNNGV.

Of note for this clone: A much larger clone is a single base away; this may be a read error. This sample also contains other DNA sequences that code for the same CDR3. As DNA, the CDR3 is TGTGCCAGCAGCTTAGGGGACAGGGATAATTCACCCCTCCACTTT. Translated: CASSLGDRDNSPLHF. The V and J genes are TRBV5-6 and TRBJ1-6; 9 nucleotides match TRBD1. Looked up from germline, CDR1 is SGHDT and CDR2 is YYEEEE. The CDR3 is 15 amino acids. The V segment lost 2 bases and the J segment 5 bases; nucleotides outside the gene matches: 2.

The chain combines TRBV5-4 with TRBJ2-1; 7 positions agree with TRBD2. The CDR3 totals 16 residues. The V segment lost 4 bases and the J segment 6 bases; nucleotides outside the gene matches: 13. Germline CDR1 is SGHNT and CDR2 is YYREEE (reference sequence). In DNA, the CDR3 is TGTGCCAGCAGCCGGCCAAACCCGGGACTACTCAATGAGCAGTTCTTC. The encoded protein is CASSRPNPGLLNEQFF.

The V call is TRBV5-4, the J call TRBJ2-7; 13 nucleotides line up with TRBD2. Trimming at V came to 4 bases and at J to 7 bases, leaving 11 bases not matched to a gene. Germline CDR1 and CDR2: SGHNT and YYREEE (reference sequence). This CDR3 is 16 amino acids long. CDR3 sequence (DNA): TGTGCCAGCAGCAAAGGGACTAGCGGGGATCGGGGGGAGCAGTACTTC. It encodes CASSKGTSGDRGEQYF.

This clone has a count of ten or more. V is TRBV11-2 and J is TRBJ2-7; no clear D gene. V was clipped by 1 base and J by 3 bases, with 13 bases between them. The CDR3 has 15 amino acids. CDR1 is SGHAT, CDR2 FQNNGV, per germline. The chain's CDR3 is CASSLGPDRSYEQYF. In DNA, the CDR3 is TGTGCCAGCAGCTTAGGGCCAGACCGTAGCTACGAGCAGTACTTC.

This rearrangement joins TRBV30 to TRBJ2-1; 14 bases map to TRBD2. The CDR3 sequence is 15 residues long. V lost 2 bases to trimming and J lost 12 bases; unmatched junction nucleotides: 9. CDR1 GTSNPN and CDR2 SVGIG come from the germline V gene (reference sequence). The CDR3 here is CAWSPGTSGSLVQFF. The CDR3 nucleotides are TGTGCCTGGAGTCCTGGGACTAGCGGGAGTCTTGTGCAGTTCTTC.

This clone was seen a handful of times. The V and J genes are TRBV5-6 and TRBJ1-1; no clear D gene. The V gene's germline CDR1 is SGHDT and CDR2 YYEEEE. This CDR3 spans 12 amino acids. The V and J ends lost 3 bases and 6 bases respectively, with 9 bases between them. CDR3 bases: TGTGCCAGCAGCTCTCTCGGCGCTGAAGCTTTCTTT. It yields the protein CASSSLGAEAFF.

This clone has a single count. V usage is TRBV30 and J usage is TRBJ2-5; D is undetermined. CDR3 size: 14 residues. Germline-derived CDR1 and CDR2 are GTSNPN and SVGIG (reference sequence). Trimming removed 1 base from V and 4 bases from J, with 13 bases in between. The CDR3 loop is CAWSGTPRTETQYF. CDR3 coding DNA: TGTGCCTGGAGTGGAACCCCCCGAACAGAGACCCAGTACTTC.

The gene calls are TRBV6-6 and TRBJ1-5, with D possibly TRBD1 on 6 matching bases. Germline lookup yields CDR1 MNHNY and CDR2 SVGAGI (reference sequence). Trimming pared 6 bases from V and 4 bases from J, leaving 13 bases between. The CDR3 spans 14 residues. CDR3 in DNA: TGTGCCAGCAGATCAGGACAGTTGAATCAGCCCCAGCATTTT. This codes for CASRSGQLNQPQHF.

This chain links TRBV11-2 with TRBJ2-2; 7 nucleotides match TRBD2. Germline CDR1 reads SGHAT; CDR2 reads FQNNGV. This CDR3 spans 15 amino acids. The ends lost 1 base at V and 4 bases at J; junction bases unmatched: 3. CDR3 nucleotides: TGTGCCAGCAGCTTAGTTTCGGGGGGCACCGGGGAGCTGTTTTTT. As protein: CASSLVSGGTGELFF.

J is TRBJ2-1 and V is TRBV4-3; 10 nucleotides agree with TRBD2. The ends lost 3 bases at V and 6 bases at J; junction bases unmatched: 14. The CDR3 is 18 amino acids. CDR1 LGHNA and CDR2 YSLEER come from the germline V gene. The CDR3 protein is CASSQSSPGLAYLNEQFF. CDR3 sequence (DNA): TGCGCCAGCAGCCAGTCCTCGCCGGGACTAGCGTATCTCAATGAGCAGTTCTTC.

Written as DNA, the CDR3 is TGTGCCAGCAGCTTACAGGGGGCGACGCACGAGCAGTACTTC. This encodes CASSLQGATHEQYF. The V gene is TRBV7-9, the J gene TRBJ2-7; 8 bases match TRBD1. CDR1 SEHNR and CDR2 FQNEAQ come from the germline V gene (reference sequence). CDR3 length: 14 residues. With V trimmed by 2 bases and J by 5 bases, 5 bases remained unmatched.

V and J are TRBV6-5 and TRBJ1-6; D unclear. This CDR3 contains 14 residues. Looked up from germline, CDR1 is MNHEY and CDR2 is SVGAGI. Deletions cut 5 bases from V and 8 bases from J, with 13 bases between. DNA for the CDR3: TGTGCCAGCAGTAGTTTCCGGGCCGATTCACCCCTCCACTTT. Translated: CASSSFRADSPLHF.

The CDR3 sequence: CASSLVTALGETQYF. The CDR3 nucleotides read TGTGCCAGCAGCTTAGTAACCGCCTTAGGAGAGACCCAGTACTTC. This chain connects TRBV7-9 to TRBJ2-5; the D is unclear. The CDR3 runs 15 residues. The germline V gene encodes CDR1 SEHNR and CDR2 FQNEAQ (reference sequence). V lost 1 base and J lost 4, with 13 bases in between.

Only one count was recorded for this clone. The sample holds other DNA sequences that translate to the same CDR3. CDR3 bases: TGTGCCATCAGTGAGTCCGGACAGCTCAACACTGAAGCTTTCTTT. Protein product: CAISESGQLNTEAFF. The V gene is TRBV10-3, the J gene TRBJ1-1, with D possibly TRBD1 on 6 matching bases. This CDR3 is 15 amino acids long. The V gene's germline CDR1 is ENHRY and CDR2 SYGVKD. Trimming stripped 0 bases from V and 2 bases from J, with 10 bases between.

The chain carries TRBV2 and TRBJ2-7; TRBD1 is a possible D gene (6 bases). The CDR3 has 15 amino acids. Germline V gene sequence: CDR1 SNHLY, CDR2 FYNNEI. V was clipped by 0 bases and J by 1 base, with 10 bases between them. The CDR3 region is CASSEAPRGSYEQYF. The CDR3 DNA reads TGTGCCAGCAGTGAAGCCCCCAGGGGATCCTACGAGCAGTACTTC.

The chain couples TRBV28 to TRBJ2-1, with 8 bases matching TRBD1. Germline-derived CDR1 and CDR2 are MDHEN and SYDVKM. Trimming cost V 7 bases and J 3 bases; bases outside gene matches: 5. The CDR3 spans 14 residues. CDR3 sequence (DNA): TGTGCCAGCATTGGGACAGGACACTACAATGAGCAGTTCTTC. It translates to CASIGTGHYNEQFF.